The next 23 T cell receptor beta chains were all read from a single sample in a study of shared clonotypes between healthy human individuals. Repertoires were generated with immunoSEQ multiplex PCR, while TCRdb's copy carries only in-frame clones and drops some. This sample carries a few million clones, approximately 93% of them seen once, and the ten largest clones take 0.39%. What was sequenced was naive CD4+ T cells from PBMCs. Documented subset: CD45RA+ positively selected. These receptors were collected from a man between 18 and 29 years old in good health. Some clones in this sample may be carry-over from other donors' samples.

The chain carries TRBV30 and TRBJ2-3; 8 nucleotides agree with TRBD2. The CDR3 totals 13 residues. The ends lost 4 bases at V and 2 bases at J; junction bases unmatched: 2. Looked up from germline, CDR1 is GTSNPN and CDR2 is SVGIG (reference sequence). CDR3 region: CAWKLAATDTQYF. The CDR3 bases are TGTGCCTGGAAACTAGCGGCCACAGATACGCAGTATTTT.

The J gene is TRBJ2-3, the V gene TRBV30; D may match TRBD1 or TRBD2 (6 bases each). CDR3 length: 15 amino acids. Germline assignment: CDR1 GTSNPN and CDR2 SVGIG (reference sequence). Deletions cut 3 bases from V and 0 bases from J, with 13 bases between. CDR3 amino acids: CAWSGGHASTDTQYF. The CDR3 DNA sequence: TGTGCCTGGAGCGGGGGACATGCTAGCACAGATACGCAGTATTTT. The variable domain in full, completed from reference TRBV30 and TRBJ2-3, reads SQTIHQWPATLVQPVGSPLSLECTVEGTSNPNLYWYRQAAGRGLQLLFYSVGIGQISSEVPQNLSASRPQDRQFILSSKKLLLSDSGFYLCAWSGGHASTDTQYFGPGTRLTVL.

This clone was observed a few times. The V and J genes are TRBV6-1 and TRBJ1-1; D remains unclear. CDR3 length: 12 amino acids. Trimming left V 4 bases short and J 4 bases short, with 7 bases between. Germline CDR1 MNHNS, CDR2 SASEGT. CDR3 sequence reads: CASSVHLTEAFF. The DNA for the CDR3 is TGTGCCAGCAGTGTTCACCTCACTGAAGCTTTCTTT.

The chain couples TRBV7-8 to TRBJ2-5; D is perhaps TRBD1 or TRBD2 (7 bases each). Trimming shortened V by 4 bases and J by 4 bases, and 25 bases separated the two germline ends. Germline loops: CDR1 SGHVS, CDR2 FQNEAQ. CDR3 size: 18 residues. The CDR3 DNA reads as TGTGCCAGCAGCTCAGGGGGAAGTAGGGCGGGAGATGGAGAGACCCAGTACTTC. The encoded protein is CASSSGGSRAGDGETQYF.

This chain connects TRBV4-2 to TRBJ2-2; D tentatively fits TRBD1 or TRBD2 (6 bases each). Trimming took 0 bases from V and 7 from J, leaving 15 bases between them. Germline loops: CDR1 LGHNA, CDR2 YNFKEQ. The CDR3 extends over 16 amino acids. The CDR3 coding sequence is TGTGCCAGCAGCCAAGATTCCGGGGGCGCGGGCGGGGAGCTGTTTTTT. This encodes CASSQDSGGAGGELFF.

The chain recombines TRBV9 with TRBJ1-4; D is possibly TRBD1 (5 bases). The CDR3 is 15 amino acids. Germline lookup yields CDR1 SGDLS and CDR2 YYNGEE. Trimming pared 4 bases from V and 2 bases from J, leaving 12 bases between. CDR3: CASSFTAGTNEKLFF. The DNA of the CDR3 is TGTGCCAGCAGCTTCACGGCAGGGACTAATGAAAAACTGTTTTTT.

This rearrangement joins TRBV7-2 to TRBJ1-5; 8 nucleotides match TRBD1. The CDR3 is 15 amino acids. Germline assignment: CDR1 SGHTA and CDR2 FQGNSA. Trimming cost V 6 bases and J 2 bases; bases outside gene matches: 6. The chain's CDR3 is CASSPGGPGNQPQHF. The CDR3 nucleotides are TGTGCCAGCAGTCCAGGGGGCCCAGGCAATCAGCCCCAGCATTTT.

The chain has TRBV20-1 and TRBJ1-1; D gene ambiguous. Germline V CDR1 and CDR2: DFQATT, SNEGSKA (reference sequence). V shed 6 bases and J shed 9 bases, with 14 bases lying between them. The CDR3 covers 11 residues. CDR3 in amino acids: CSAPLLGKAFF. CDR3 bases: TGCAGTGCCCCCCTTCTCGGGAAAGCTTTCTTT.

In regard to this clone: The sample holds other DNA sequences that translate to the same CDR3. This chain uses TRBV19 with TRBJ1-2; 7 nucleotides align to TRBD1. In germline, CDR1 is LNHDA, CDR2 SQIVND (reference sequence). J gave up 4 bases and V 3 bases, and 2 bases lay outside the gene matches. This CDR3 spans 13 amino acids. In DNA, the CDR3 is TGTGCCAGTAGTATCGGGACAGTCTATGGCTACACCTTC. It is translated as CASSIGTVYGYTF.

The rearrangement uses TRBV7-2 and TRBJ2-7; weak D call: TRBD2 (6 bases). From germline, CDR1 is SGHTA and CDR2 FQGNSA. This CDR3 contains 13 residues. Deletions cut 4 bases from V and 6 bases from J, with 13 bases between. The CDR3 region is CASSWRMEGEQYF. CDR3 in DNA: TGTGCCAGCAGCTGGCGGATGGAGGGCGAGCAGTACTTC.

The chain employs TRBV27 and TRBJ2-5; possibly TRBD1 or TRBD2 for D (6 bases each). The J call is in doubt because the DNA end fits TRBJ2-7 better. The CDR3 loop spans 14 amino acids. Germline V gene lookup returns CDR1 MNHEY and CDR2 SMNVEV (reference sequence). CDR3: CASSFMGHSGEQYF. The CDR3, as DNA: TGTGCCAGCAGTTTTATGGGACATAGCGGCGAGCAGTACTTC.

V and J are TRBV29-1 and TRBJ2-5; D gene unclear. V was trimmed by 4 bases and J by 5 bases, leaving 14 bases between them. In germline, CDR1 is SQVTM, CDR2 ANQGSEA. CDR3 size: 13 residues. The CDR3 sequence: CSVALGVGETQYF. CDR3 in DNA: TGCAGCGTTGCATTGGGCGTAGGGGAGACCCAGTACTTC. Combining the CDR3 with reference TRBV29-1 and TRBJ2-5 gives the whole variable domain SAVISQKPSRDICQRGTSLTIQCQVDSQVTMMFWYRQQPGQSLTLIATANQGSEATYESGFVIDKFPISRPNLTFSTLTVSNMSPEDSSIYLCSVALGVGETQYFGPGTRLLVL.

The chain has TRBV5-6 and TRBJ2-2; 10 bases agree with TRBD2. Per germline, CDR1 SGHDT and CDR2 YYEEEE. V lost 4 bases and J lost 0; bases outside the gene matches: 3. This CDR3 has 16 residues. The CDR3 here is CASSPLAGANTGELFF. The CDR3 nucleotides are TGTGCCAGCAGCCCGCTAGCGGGGGCGAACACCGGGGAGCTGTTTTTT.

The chain couples TRBV7-9 to TRBJ2-7, with 7 bases aligning to TRBD1. CDR3 length: 15 amino acids. Germline V gene sequence: CDR1 SEHNR, CDR2 FQNEAQ (reference sequence). V was pared by 2 bases and J by 2 bases, with 6 bases of the junction left unmatched. In DNA, the CDR3 is TGTGCCAGCAGCTTAATGGGGGACAGAACCTACGAGCAGTACTTC. Its protein is CASSLMGDRTYEQYF.

The CDR3 bases are TGTGCCAGCAGTTTGACAGGGGTTATCTATGGCTACACCTTC. This sequence encodes CASSLTGVIYGYTF. The rearrangement links TRBV28 to TRBJ1-2; TRBD1 matches 8 bases. The CDR3 length is 14 residues. V was clipped by 3 bases and J by 4 bases; unmatched bases: 4. Germline V CDR1 and CDR2: MDHEN, SYDVKM.

This rearrangement joins TRBV28 to TRBJ2-1; D perhaps matches TRBD2 (5 bases). The germline V gene encodes CDR1 MDHEN and CDR2 SYDVKM. The V end was cut by 3 bases, the J end by 0 bases, with 15 bases between. There are 17 residues in the CDR3. CDR3 in amino acids: CASSLTPAGSSYNEQFF. In nucleotides, the CDR3 is TGTGCCAGCAGTTTGACCCCTGCGGGTAGCTCCTACAATGAGCAGTTCTTC.

Only one count was recorded for this clone. J is TRBJ1-4 and V is TRBV18, with D tentatively TRBD1 (6 bases). Germline CDR1 and CDR2: KGHSH and LQKENI. Trimming stripped 4 bases from V and 7 bases from J, with 10 bases between. The CDR3 runs to 13 residues. Here the CDR3 DNA reads TGTGCCAGCTCACTTGGACAGATTGAAAAACTGTTTTTT. It specifies CASSLGQIEKLFF.

V usage is TRBV27 and J usage is TRBJ1-6; D unclear. This CDR3 region has 14 residues. Germline CDR1 and CDR2: MNHEY and SMNVEV (reference sequence). Trimming left V 3 bases short and J 5 bases short, with 8 bases between. Written as DNA, the CDR3 is TGTGCCAGCAGTTTGAGCGGCCATAATTCACCCCTCCACTTT. Encoded protein: CASSLSGHNSPLHF.

The rearrangement joins TRBV4-2 to TRBJ1-3; TRBD1 matches 10 bases. Trimming at V came to 1 base and at J to 7 bases, leaving 7 bases not matched to a gene. Germline lookup yields CDR1 LGHNA and CDR2 YNFKEQ. This CDR3 has 16 amino acids. CDR3 protein: CASSQGGSDRGNTIYF. As DNA, the CDR3 is TGTGCCAGCAGCCAAGGGGGCTCGGACAGGGGGAACACCATATATTTT.

The J gene is TRBJ2-5, the V gene TRBV6-6; 7 bases match TRBD1. CDR3 size: 12 residues. Germline-derived CDR1 and CDR2 are MNHNY and SVGAGI (reference sequence). V shed 7 bases, J shed 9 bases, and the junction held 8 bases outside the gene matches. The CDR3 nucleotides read TGTGCCAGCACCCGACAGGGCGAGGCCCAGTACTTC. This encodes CASTRQGEAQYF.

This chain connects TRBV4-2 to TRBJ2-1; D gene uncertain. CDR1 is LGHNA and CDR2 is YNFKEQ in the germline V gene. The CDR3 runs to 13 residues. V was cut by 0 bases and J by 10 bases, with 10 bases left in between. CDR3 region: CASSQDTPGEQFF. CDR3 nucleotides: TGTGCCAGCAGCCAAGATACCCCCGGGGAGCAGTTCTTC.

The chain links TRBV25-1 to TRBJ2-1; a weak D match, TRBD1 (5 bases). Trimming shortened V by 1 base and J by 0 bases, and 13 bases separated the two germline ends. The CDR3 length is 17 residues. Per germline, CDR1 MGHDK and CDR2 SYGVNS. CDR3 nucleotides: TGTGCCAGCAGTGAATGGGGCAACCTGAGCTCCTACAATGAGCAGTTCTTC. Protein product: CASSEWGNLSSYNEQFF.

V gene TRBV2 combines with J gene TRBJ1-3, with 7 nucleotides matching TRBD1. Germline assignment: CDR1 SNHLY and CDR2 FYNNEI. The CDR3 is 15 amino acids. Losses at the gene ends were 4 bases for V and 1 base for J; bases not matched to a gene: 4. The CDR3 region has the DNA TGTGCCAGCAGTGGAGGGGGCACATCTGGAAACACCATATATTTT. Protein sequence: CASSGGGTSGNTIYF.